These 2 T cell receptor beta chains came from one sample sequenced in a study of cytomegalovirus exposure and HLA in healthy donors. Some clones are missing from TCRdb's copy, which holds only in-frame ones; the method was immunoSEQ multiplex PCR. The sample contains 100,000 to 150,000 clones, around 96% of which appear only once. The sample was PBMCs. The receptor source for this set is a young man in good health and CMV-seronegative.

Turning to this clone: In the same sample, other DNA sequences code for this CDR3. The rearrangement uses TRBV7-9 and TRBJ1-2, with 9 bases matching TRBD1. The CDR3 is 15 residues long. Trimming removed 1 base from V and 6 bases from J; junction bases left unmatched: 6. Per the germline V gene, CDR1 is SEHNR and CDR2 is FQNEAQ (reference sequence). The CDR3 region has the DNA TGTGCCAGCAGCTTAGTTAGGGACAGGGTGGATGGCTACACCTTC. It yields the protein CASSLVRDRVDGYTF.

The chain combines TRBV7-9 with TRBJ2-2; a weak D match, TRBD2 (6 bases). CDR3 length: 15 residues. Germline values: CDR1 SEHNR, CDR2 FQNEAQ (reference sequence). V gave up 5 bases and J gave up 6 bases, with 16 bases separating them. The CDR3 DNA reads as TGTGCCAGCAGCCGTCTAACGGGAGCGGCCGGGGAGCTGTTTTTT. Residues: CASSRLTGAAGELFF.